This T cell receptor (beta chain) was sequenced for a study of T cell responses to AZD1222 COVID-19 vaccine (dated by TCRdb to about 2021). General notes on the study: A total of just over 230 trial participants underwent TCR sequencing, of whom about 200 received two doses of AZD1222 and some 25 received two doses of the MenACWY control vaccine. Trial participants were enrolled into age subgroups of 18-55, 56-69 and 70-plus years, which contained about 160, 30 and 59 TCR-sequenced participants, respectively. Study-wide findings and limitations: Because no day 14 peak-response samples were available, the repertoires could be characterized only after the peak T cell response. The 56-69-year group was small, and its depth increase did not reach significance, likely because of low power. Participants were mostly white British, with more females than males. The authors suggested clonal diversity may have been underestimated. Only five or six AZD1222 recipients were SARS-CoV-2 seropositive at baseline, limiting conclusions about previously exposed vaccinees. CD4 TCRs associated with the vaccine covered the entire spike protein, and the dominant responses were in regions 160-218 and 743-854. Epitopes outside the regions mutated in the B.1.351 and B.1.1.7 variants were reportedly recognized by nearly half of the unique spike-specific TCRs. After two AZD1222 doses, spike-specific TCR breadth and depth were significantly higher than at day 0 and than in MenACWY recipients.

The CDR3 regions of human TCRbeta chains were analyzed by immunosequencing. In the source study's methods: Repertoire TCRs were matched against a reference library of SARS-CoV-2-specific TCRs generated with the MIRA antigen-specificity platform. Breadth was defined as the fraction of unique TCRs that were SARS-CoV-2-associated. Depth was defined as the fraction of total T cells that were SARS-CoV-2-associated. Using the MIRA data, each spike-specific TCR was mapped to the spike region that the TCR reacts to and placed in a CD4 or CD8 class. Log10-transformed breadth and depth values were compared by one-way ANOVA with Sidak's multiple comparisons tests. What TCRdb holds here is the immuneACCESS table cut down to in-frame rearrangements. Part of the clones is not present; checked against another copy, under half of the missing clones reflect an unresolved V gene, and the others are unexplained. The DNA gave D and trimming, while V, J and clone size come from that table. This sample comprises around 190,000 clones, roughly 88% of them detected only once. The ten top clones hold roughly 10% of the sample.

Interpreted using the paper, the time point label stands for: about 28 days (+/-7) after the second vaccine dose. AZD1222 recipients whose second dose came at about 4 weeks and those whose second dose came at about 12 weeks were combined into one group, since spike-specific TCR depth and breadth did not differ between the two schedules. Vaccinee samples were obtained from the UK trials COV001 and COV002, which included a single-blind randomized controlled phase 2/3 trial of AZD1222 (ChAdOx1 nCoV-19) in healthy adults. For TCRbeta chain sequencing, PBMC samples were collected from trial participants at day 0 and at day 28 after the second dose. V is reduced by 2 bases and J by 4 bases, leaving a spacing of 14 bases between them. The CDR3 spans 15 residues, from the cysteine through the phenylalanine. Only the CDR3 DNA stays, 45 bases, in frame from base 1. The germline V gene sets CDR1 to SGHRS and CDR2 to YFSETQ.

With regard to this clone: It has no known antigen specificity. One base away there is no much larger clone; base qualities are not given.

The sequence came from an adult who received the AZD1222 COVID-19 vaccine. The sequencing here drew on peripheral blood, taken 28 days after the second AZD1222 dose. The V and J segments used are TRBV5-1 and TRBJ2-3; TRBD1 is possibly the D segment (5 matching bases). The CDR3 protein is CASSLTIRGADTQYF. The DNA sequence is as follows: TGCGCCAGCAGCTTAACAATAAGGGGCGCAGATACGCAGTATTTT.